This TCR beta chain appears in the sequencing data of a study of OX40 agonist ivuxolimab in advanced cancers. In the study overall: Recorded diagnoses for dose-escalation patients were hepatocellular carcinoma, melanoma, renal cell or head and neck cancer. From roughly 23 to 90 years was the age range, with a mean of around 57 years, and around 80% were male.

With 4 bases removed from V and 6 bases from J, the gap between germline ends came to 16 bases. Germline-derived CDR1 and CDR2 are SGHNT and YYREEE (reference sequence). The CDR3 totals 15 residues. Sequenced by immunoSEQ multiplex PCR; TCRdb stores in-frame clones only, minus some. The sample shows about 72,000 clones, 75% to 95% of them seen only once. The TCR originated in an adult with an advanced solid tumor such as melanoma, head and neck, liver or kidney cancer. The J gene is TRBJ2-2, the V gene TRBV5-4; D remains ambiguous. The sample in question was CD4+ or CD8+ T cells sorted from blood, obtained in a trial of the OX40 agonist ivuxolimab. This chain's CDR3 is CASSPQLTKPGELFF. In DNA, the CDR3 is TGTGCCAGCAGCCCCCAACTGACCAAACCCGGGGAGCTGTTTTTT.